This TCR beta chain was identified during a study of T cell changes during pregnancy in multiple sclerosis. The germline CDR1 and CDR2 sequences are MNHNS and SASEGT. V dropped 8 bases and J dropped 4; count of bases not matched to a gene: 10. This CDR3 comprises 15 residues. The table came from immunoSEQ multiplex PCR; TCRdb's copy has only in-frame clones and leaves some out. The sample consists of around 63,000 clones, about nine tenths of them appearing once. Sample: peripheral blood, taken in the third trimester of pregnancy. This TCR came from a female donor in good health, enrolled as a control in a pregnancy study. The V call is TRBV6-1, the J call TRBJ1-1, with 10 nucleotides matching TRBD1. CDR3 DNA sequence: TGTGCCAGCGACAGGGGGCGGTCGGTACGCACTGAAGCTTTCTTT. This codes for CASDRGRSVRTEAFF.